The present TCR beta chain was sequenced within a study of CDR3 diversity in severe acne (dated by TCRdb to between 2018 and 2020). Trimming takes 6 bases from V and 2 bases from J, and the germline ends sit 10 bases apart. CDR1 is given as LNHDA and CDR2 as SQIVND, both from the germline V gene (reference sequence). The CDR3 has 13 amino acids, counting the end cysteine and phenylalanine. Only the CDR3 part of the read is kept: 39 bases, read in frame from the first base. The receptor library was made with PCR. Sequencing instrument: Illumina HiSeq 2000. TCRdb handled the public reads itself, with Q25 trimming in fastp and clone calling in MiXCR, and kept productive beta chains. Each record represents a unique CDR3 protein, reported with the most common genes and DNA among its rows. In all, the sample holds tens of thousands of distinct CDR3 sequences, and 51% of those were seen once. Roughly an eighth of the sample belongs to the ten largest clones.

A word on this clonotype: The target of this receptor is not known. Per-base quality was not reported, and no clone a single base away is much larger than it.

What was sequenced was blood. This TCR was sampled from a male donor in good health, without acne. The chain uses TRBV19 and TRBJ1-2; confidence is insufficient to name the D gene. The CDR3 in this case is CASRPKGNYGYTF. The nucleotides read TGTGCCAGTAGGCCTAAGGGAAACTATGGCTACACCTTC.